This T cell receptor beta chain derives from a study of blood T cell repertoires in COVID-19. About the research overall: Specimens from acute and convalescent COVID-19 originated in the United States, Italy and Spain. From T cells, B-cell-depleted T cells, or PBMCs came the material, which was cDNA or gDNA.

As handled by the study authors: From reference gene primer amplification, estimates of nucleated cell counts were derived. Data came from immunoSEQ multiplex PCR; TCRdb stores just in-frame clones and leaves some out. The V and J calls and clone size are taken from that table; D and trimming were inferred from the DNA. The sample consists of fewer than 250,000 clones, approximately 86% of them appearing once. This clonotype originated in an older woman with active or convalescent COVID-19. Input material: peripheral blood.

CDR3 nucleotides: TGTGCCAGCTCACTTCGGTGGCAGGTGACGACCGGGGAGCTGTTTTTT. This translates into CASSLRWQVTTGELFF. This chain connects TRBV18 to TRBJ2-2; D ambiguous. V gave up 4 bases and J gave up 5 bases, with 17 bases separating them. The CDR3 is 16 residues long. CDR1 is KGHSH and CDR2 is LQKENI in the germline V gene. The full variable domain, rest sourced from reference TRBV18 and TRBJ2-2, is NAGVMQNPRHLVRRRGQEARLRCSPMKGHSHVYWYRQLPEEGLKFMVYLQKENIIDESGMPKERFSAEFPKEGPSILRIQQVVRGDSAAYFCASSLRWQVTTGELFFGEGSRLTVL.